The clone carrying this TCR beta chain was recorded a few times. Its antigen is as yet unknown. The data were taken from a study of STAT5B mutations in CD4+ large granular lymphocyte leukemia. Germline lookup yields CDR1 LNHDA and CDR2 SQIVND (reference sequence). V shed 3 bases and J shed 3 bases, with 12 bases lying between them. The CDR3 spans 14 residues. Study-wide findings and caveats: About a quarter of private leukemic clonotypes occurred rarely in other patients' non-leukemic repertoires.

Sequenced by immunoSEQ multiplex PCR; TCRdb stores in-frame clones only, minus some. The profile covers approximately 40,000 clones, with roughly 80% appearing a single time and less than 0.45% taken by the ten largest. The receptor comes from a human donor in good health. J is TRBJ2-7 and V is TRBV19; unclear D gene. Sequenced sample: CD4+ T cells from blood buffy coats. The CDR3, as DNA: TGTGCCAGTAGTATGTCAGTCGTAGACTACGAGCAGTACTTC. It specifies CASSMSVVDYEQYF.